This is a list of T cell receptor beta chains from one sample in a study of graft-versus-host responses after intestinal transplantation. TCRdb keeps only in-frame clones here, not all; method: immunoSEQ multiplex PCR. The table includes more than 70,000 clones, about nine tenths detected once. Their antigen targets remain unknown. The specimen was unstimulated CD4+ T cells sorted from spleen or lymph node cells, collected before intestinal transplant. All receptors derive from a human donor who received an intestinal transplant. CDR3s include the opening cysteine and the closing phenylalanine or tryptophan. Fields, in order: V gene, D gene, J gene, clone size, CDR3 protein, CDR3 DNA. A D gene is named only where the DNA matches it firmly. Size values are once, few and many counts, or a class for expanded clones, and some rows have none.

TRBV7-3	-	TRBJ2-1	-	CASARGGPRDEQFF	TGTGCCAGCGCCCGAGGGGGTCCCAGGGATGAGCAGTTCTTC
TRBV27	-	TRBJ1-6	-	CASSFREFSSPLHF	TGTGCCAGCAGTTTTAGGGAGTTTAGTTCACCCCTCCACTTT
TRBV6-6	TRBD2	TRBJ2-7	-	CASGIAGGPYEQYF	TGTGCCAGCGGAATAGCGGGGGGGCCTTACGAGCAGTACTTC
TRBV5-6	TRBD1	TRBJ1-6	-	CASSHRGPSSYNSPLHF	TGTGCCAGCAGCCACAGGGGGCCAAGCTCCTATAATTCACCCCTCCACTTT
TRBV5-1	TRBD1	TRBJ1-1	-	CASSHGTGLGTEAFF	TGCGCCAGCAGCCACGGGACAGGGCTGGGGACTGAAGCTTTCTTT
TRBV18	TRBD1	TRBJ1-4	-	CASSPTGGNEKLFF	TGTGCCAGCTCACCGACAGGGGGGAATGAAAAACTGTTTTTT
TRBV6-5	TRBD1	TRBJ2-7	-	CASSALGQGDYEQYF	TGTGCCAGCAGTGCCCTGGGACAGGGAGACTACGAGCAGTACTTC
TRBV5-1	-	TRBJ1-6	-	CASSLSDSHNSPLHF	TGCGCCAGCAGCTTGTCGGACAGCCATAATTCACCCCTCCACTTT
TRBV5-1	-	TRBJ2-5	-	CASSELAETQYF	TGCGCCAGCAGCGAGCTCGCCGAGACCCAGTACTTC
TRBV19	-	TRBJ2-6	-	CASSIDGGSGANVLTF	TGTGCCAGTAGTATAGACGGGGGCTCTGGGGCCAACGTCCTGACTTTC
TRBV7-8	-	TRBJ1-3	-	CASSPKDSGSGNTIYF	TGTGCCAGCAGCCCCAAGGACAGTGGAAGTGGAAACACCATATATTTT
TRBV6-5	-	TRBJ1-1	-	CASSYRQTSGTEAFF	TGTGCCAGCAGTTACCGCCAGACCTCGGGCACTGAAGCTTTCTTT
TRBV5-5	-	TRBJ1-6	once	CASSLEPLLRVPLHF	TGTGCCAGCAGCTTGGAGCCCCTACTGAGGGTACCCCTCCACTTT
TRBV7-8	-	TRBJ1-1	-	CASSFGTEAFF	TGTGCCAGCAGCTTCGGCACTGAAGCTTTCTTT
TRBV7-3	-	TRBJ2-3	-	CASSFLLGPGLGPQYF	TGTGCCAGCAGCTTCCTACTAGGGCCGGGCCTAGGTCCGCAGTATTTT
TRBV25-1	-	TRBJ2-7	once	CASSLAGGGYEQYF	TGTGCCAGCAGTTTGGCGGGCGGTGGCTACGAGCAGTACTTC
TRBV6-4	TRBD2	TRBJ2-2	-	CASSDSTRGVRELFF	TGTGCCAGCAGTGACTCGACCCGGGGGGTCCGGGAGCTGTTTTTT
TRBV7-9	-	TRBJ2-2	-	CASSLAGGPNTGELFF	TGTGCCAGCAGCTTAGCGGGGGGGCCGAACACCGGGGAGCTGTTTTTT
TRBV5-1	TRBD1	TRBJ1-6	-	CASSARGQGNSPLHF	TGCGCCAGCAGCGCAAGGGGGCAGGGTAATTCACCCCTCCACTTT
TRBV11-2	-	TRBJ1-5	-	CASSLGLVQPQHF	TGTGCCAGCAGCTTAGGGCTGGTTCAGCCCCAGCATTTT
TRBV12-5	-	TRBJ2-1	-	CASGSTWADNGNEQFF	TGTGCTAGTGGCTCGACGTGGGCGGACAATGGGAATGAGCAGTTCTTC
TRBV10-3	-	TRBJ1-1	-	CAIRTTANTEAFF	TGTGCCATCAGAACAACAGCGAACACTGAAGCTTTCTTT
TRBV5-6	-	TRBJ1-1	few	CASSLEGRGGAFF	TGTGCCAGCAGCTTGGAGGGCCGCGGGGGAGCTTTCTTT
TRBV14	TRBD2	TRBJ2-1	-	CASSPQTGTSFF	TGTGCCAGCAGCCCTCAAACCGGGACTAGTTTCTTC
TRBV5-6	TRBD2	TRBJ2-6	-	CASSLGGGTGANVLTF	TGTGCCAGCAGCTTGGGCGGGGGAACTGGGGCCAACGTCCTGACTTTC
TRBV7-8	TRBD1	TRBJ1-1	-	CASSWGWRGRVNTEAFF	TGTGCCAGCAGCTGGGGGTGGAGGGGGCGGGTGAACACTGAAGCTTTCTTT
TRBV7-2	TRBD1	TRBJ1-1	-	CASSLQGENTEAFF	TGTGCCAGCAGCTTACAGGGGGAGAACACTGAAGCTTTCTTT
TRBV11-2	-	TRBJ1-2	-	CASSSRGPDF	TGTGCCAGCAGCTCCAGGGGTCCCGACTTC
TRBV2	-	TRBJ1-1	-	CASRDEGGTEAFF	TGTGCCAGCAGGGACGAGGGAGGCACTGAAGCTTTCTTT
TRBV27	-	TRBJ2-3	-	CASSLMGRTAGTDTQYF	TGTGCCAGCAGTTTAATGGGGAGGACCGCTGGCACAGATACGCAGTATTTT
TRBV5-5	-	TRBJ2-3	-	CASSAGTLDTQYF	TGTGCCAGCAGCGCGGGGACTTTAGATACGCAGTATTTT
TRBV11-2	TRBD1	TRBJ1-2	-	CASSLGQGAHVNYGYTF	TGTGCCAGCAGCTTGGGACAGGGGGCCCACGTTAACTATGGCTACACCTTC
TRBV6-4	TRBD2	TRBJ2-3	-	CASSGTSGGAGTDTQYF	TGTGCCAGCAGTGGGACTAGCGGGGGGGCCGGGACAGATACGCAGTATTTT
TRBV19	TRBD2	TRBJ2-3	-	CASSIGRGVGDTQYF	TGTGCCAGTAGTATTGGGCGGGGGGTTGGAGATACGCAGTATTTT
TRBV11-2	TRBD2	TRBJ2-7	-	CASSPMSAGGYEQYF	TGTGCCAGCAGCCCCATGAGCGCGGGGGGATACGAGCAGTACTTC
TRBV14	TRBD1	TRBJ1-1	-	CASSYDRGTEAFF	TGTGCCAGCAGCTACGACAGGGGGACTGAAGCTTTCTTT
TRBV5-1	TRBD1	TRBJ1-5	-	CASSLTPGQGAPNQPQHF	TGCGCCAGCAGCTTAACTCCGGGACAGGGGGCCCCCAATCAGCCCCAGCATTTT
TRBV5-4	TRBD2	TRBJ2-1	once	CASSLEASGYNEQFF	TGTGCCAGCAGCTTGGAAGCTAGCGGCTACAATGAGCAGTTCTTC
TRBV11-2	-	TRBJ1-1	-	CASGRVTEAFF	TGTGCCAGCGGCAGGGTTACTGAAGCTTTCTTT
TRBV25-1	-	TRBJ2-1	-	CASSGLVDEQFF	TGTGCCAGCAGTGGGCTAGTAGATGAGCAGTTCTTC
TRBV4-1	-	TRBJ1-5	few	CASSQEGGAANQPQHF	TGCGCCAGCAGCCAAGAGGGTGGGGCAGCTAATCAGCCCCAGCATTTT
TRBV5-6	-	TRBJ2-7	-	CASRRQGQTYEQYF	TGTGCCAGCAGACGTCAAGGACAGACCTACGAGCAGTACTTC
TRBV5-1	TRBD2	TRBJ2-5	-	CASSPGASGFSEETQYF	TGCGCCAGCAGCCCCGGGGCTAGCGGGTTTTCTGAAGAGACCCAGTACTTC
TRBV15	TRBD1	TRBJ2-6	-	CATSRDELDRGSSGANVLTF	TGTGCCACCAGCAGAGATGAGTTGGACAGGGGTTCCTCTGGGGCCAACGTCCTGACTTTC
TRBV7-2	-	TRBJ2-7	-	CASSGGGSSYEQYF	TGTGCCAGCAGCGGTGGGGGGAGCTCCTACGAGCAGTACTTC
TRBV7-3	-	TRBJ2-1	-	CASSWGGLSYNEQFF	TGTGCCAGCAGCTGGGGGGGCCTTTCCTACAATGAGCAGTTCTTC
TRBV11-1	TRBD1	TRBJ1-2	-	CASSRRGNGYTF	TGTGCCAGCAGCCGCAGGGGGAATGGCTACACCTTC
TRBV19	-	TRBJ1-4	-	CASSTTPTNEKLFF	TGTGCCAGTAGTACGACACCAACTAATGAAAAACTGTTTTTT
TRBV9	-	TRBJ2-1	-	CASSPPWGITSYNEQFF	TGTGCCAGCAGCCCCCCCTGGGGCATCACCTCCTACAATGAGCAGTTCTTC
TRBV11-3	TRBD2	TRBJ2-7	-	CASSLAAGTNYEQYF	TGTGCCAGCAGCTTAGCAGCCGGGACTAACTACGAGCAGTACTTC
TRBV5-1	-	TRBJ2-2	-	CASSTEGAGELFF	TGCGCCAGCAGCACAGAAGGTGCCGGGGAGCTGTTTTTT
TRBV15	TRBD1	TRBJ1-1	-	CATSRGDRGGTFF	TGTGCCACCAGCAGAGGGGACAGGGGAGGAACTTTCTTT